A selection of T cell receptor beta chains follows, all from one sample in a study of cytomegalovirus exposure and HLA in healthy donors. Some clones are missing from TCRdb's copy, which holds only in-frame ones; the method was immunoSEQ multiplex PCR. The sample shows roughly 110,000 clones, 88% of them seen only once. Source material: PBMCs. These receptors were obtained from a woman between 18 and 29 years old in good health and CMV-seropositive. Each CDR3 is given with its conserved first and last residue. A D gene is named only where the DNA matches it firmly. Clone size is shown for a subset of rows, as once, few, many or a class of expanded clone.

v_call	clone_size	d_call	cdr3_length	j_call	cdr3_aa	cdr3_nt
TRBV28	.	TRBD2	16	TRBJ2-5	CASSEKLAGLGETQYF	TGTGCCAGCAGTGAAAAACTAGCGGGGTTAGGTGAGACCCAGTACTTC
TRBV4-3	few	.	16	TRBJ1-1	CASSQDWEGRNTEAFF	TGCGCCAGCAGCCAAGATTGGGAGGGACGGAACACTGAAGCTTTCTTT
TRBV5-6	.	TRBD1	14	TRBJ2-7	CASSHGTGAYEQYF	TGTGCCAGCAGCCACGGGACAGGGGCCTACGAGCAGTACTTC
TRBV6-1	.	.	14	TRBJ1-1	CASSEVAELTEAFF	TGTGCCAGCAGCGAGGTGGCGGAGCTCACTGAAGCTTTCTTT
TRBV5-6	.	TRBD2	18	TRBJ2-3	CASTHLRTGTKSTDTQYF	TGTGCCAGCACCCATCTAAGGACCGGGACTAAAAGCACAGATACGCAGTATTTT
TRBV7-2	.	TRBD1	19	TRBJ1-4	CASSFRALKGAATNEKLFF	TGTGCCAGCAGCTTTAGGGCCCTAAAGGGGGCCGCAACTAATGAAAAACTGTTTTTT
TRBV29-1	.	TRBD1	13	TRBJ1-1	CSVMGQGRIGAFF	TGCAGCGTGATGGGACAGGGTAGGATAGGCGCTTTCTTT
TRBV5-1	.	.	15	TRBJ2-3	CASSLGHPPTDTQYF	TGCGCCAGCAGCTTGGGACATCCTCCCACAGATACGCAGTATTTT
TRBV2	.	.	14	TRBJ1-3	CASSGRDGGNTIYF	TGTGCCAGCAGTGGTCGGGATGGTGGAAACACCATATATTTT
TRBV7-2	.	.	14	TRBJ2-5	CASSLGGVLETQYF	TGTGCCAGCAGCTTAGGGGGGGTCCTCGAGACCCAGTACTTC
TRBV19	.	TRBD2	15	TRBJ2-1	CASSIEAGGLNEQFF	TGTGCCAGTAGTATAGAAGCGGGGGGGCTTAATGAGCAGTTCTTC
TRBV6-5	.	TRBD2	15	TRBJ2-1	CAASPSGGTYNEQFF	TGTGCCGCCAGCCCGAGCGGGGGGACCTACAATGAGCAGTTCTTC
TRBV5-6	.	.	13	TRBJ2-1	CASSGGIYNEQFF	TGTGCCAGCAGCGGCGGGATATACAATGAGCAGTTCTTC
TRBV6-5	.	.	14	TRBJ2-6	CASSLQSGANVLTF	TGTGCCAGCAGTTTACAATCTGGGGCCAACGTCCTGACTTTC
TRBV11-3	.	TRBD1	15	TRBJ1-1	CASSWLTGANTEAFF	TGTGCCAGCAGCTGGCTGACAGGGGCGAACACTGAAGCTTTCTTT
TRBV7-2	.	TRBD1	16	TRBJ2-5	CASTLAGTGGPETQYF	TGTGCCAGCACCTTAGCCGGGACAGGGGGACCAGAGACCCAGTACTTC
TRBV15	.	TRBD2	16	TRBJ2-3	CATSREAGGPTDTQYF	TGTGCCACCAGCAGAGAAGCGGGGGGGCCCACAGATACGCAGTATTTT
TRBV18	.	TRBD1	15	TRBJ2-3	CASSPGTGGTDTQYF	TGTGCCAGCTCACCCGGGACAGGGGGCACAGATACGCAGTATTTT
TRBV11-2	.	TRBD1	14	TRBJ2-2	CASSRDRTTGELFF	TGTGCCAGCAGCAGGGACAGGACAACCGGGGAGCTGTTTTTT
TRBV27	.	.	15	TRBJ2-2	CASSSSGFETGELFF	TGTGCCAGCAGTTCTTCAGGGTTTGAGACCGGGGAGCTGTTTTTT
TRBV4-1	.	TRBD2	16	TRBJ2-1	CASSRPGTSGYNEQFF	TGCGCCAGCAGCCGTCCCGGGACTAGCGGCTACAATGAGCAGTTCTTC
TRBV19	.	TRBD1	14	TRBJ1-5	CASTRQGLSQPQHF	TGTGCCAGTACGAGACAGGGGCTAAGTCAGCCCCAGCATTTT
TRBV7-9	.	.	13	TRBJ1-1	CASSLALDTEAFF	TGTGCCAGCAGCTTAGCGTTAGACACTGAAGCTTTCTTT
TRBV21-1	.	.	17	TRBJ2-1	CASARGQPLHAYNEQFF	TGTGCCAGCGCCCGGGGACAGCCCTTACACGCATACAATGAGCAGTTCTTC
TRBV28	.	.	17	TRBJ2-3	CASSLAWRIASTDTQYF	TGTGCCAGCAGTTTGGCGTGGAGGATTGCTAGCACAGATACGCAGTATTTT
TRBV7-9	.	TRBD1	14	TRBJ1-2	CASSFLEGAYGYTF	TGTGCCAGCAGCTTCCTAGAGGGGGCATATGGCTACACCTTC
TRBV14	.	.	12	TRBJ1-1	CASSAVNTEAFF	TGTGCCAGCAGCGCAGTGAACACTGAAGCTTTCTTT
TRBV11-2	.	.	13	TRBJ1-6	CASSAGVRSPLHF	TGTGCCAGCAGCGCAGGGGTACGGTCACCCCTCCACTTT
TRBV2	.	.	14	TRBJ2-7	CASSEDSGPYEQYF	TGTGCCAGCAGCGAGGACAGCGGTCCGTACGAGCAGTACTTC
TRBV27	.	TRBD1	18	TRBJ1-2	CASSLSSTGGFFGYGYTF	TGTGCCAGCAGTTTATCAAGTACAGGGGGCTTTTTTGGCTATGGCTACACCTTC
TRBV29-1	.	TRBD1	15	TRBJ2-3	CSVVLVGGPTDTQYF	TGCAGCGTTGTATTGGTAGGGGGCCCCACAGATACGCAGTATTTT
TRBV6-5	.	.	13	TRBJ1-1	CASSRTVNTEAFF	TGTGCCAGCAGTCGTACAGTAAACACTGAAGCTTTCTTT
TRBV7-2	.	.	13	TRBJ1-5	CASSLSGDQPQHF	TGTGCCAGCAGCCTATCAGGGGATCAGCCCCAGCATTTT
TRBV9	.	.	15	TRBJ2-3	CASSEGGGTPDTQYF	TGTGCCAGCAGTGAGGGTGGAGGGACGCCAGATACGCAGTATTTT
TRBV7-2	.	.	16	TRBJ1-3	CASSFRSRQLGNTIYF	TGTGCCAGCAGCTTCAGGTCTCGACAGTTGGGAAACACCATATATTTT
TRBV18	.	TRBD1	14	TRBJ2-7	CASSPKGQGYEQYF	TGTGCCAGCTCACCAAAGGGACAGGGCTACGAGCAGTACTTC
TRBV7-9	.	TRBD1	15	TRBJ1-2	CASSPTGTGEGGYTF	TGTGCCAGCAGCCCGACCGGGACAGGGGAGGGCGGCTACACCTTC
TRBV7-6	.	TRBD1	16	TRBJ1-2	CASGPGQGASSYGYTF	TGTGCCAGCGGTCCGGGACAGGGGGCAAGTAGCTATGGCTACACCTTC
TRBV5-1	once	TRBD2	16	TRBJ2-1	CASSPRLAGGDNEQFF	TGCGCCAGCAGCCCCCGACTAGCGGGGGGTGACAATGAGCAGTTCTTC
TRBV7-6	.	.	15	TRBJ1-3	CASSLDSGTGNTIYF	TGTGCCAGCAGCTTAGATTCAGGGACTGGAAACACCATATATTTT
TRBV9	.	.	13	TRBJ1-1	CASSVSVNTEAFF	TGTGCCAGCAGCGTTAGTGTTAACACTGAAGCTTTCTTT
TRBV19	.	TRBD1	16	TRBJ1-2	CASSSDGTASNYGYTF	TGTGCCAGTAGTAGTGACGGGACAGCTTCTAACTATGGCTACACCTTC
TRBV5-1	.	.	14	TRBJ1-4	CASSPDTSYEKLFF	TGCGCCAGCAGCCCGGACACGTCTTACGAAAAACTGTTTTTT